This T cell receptor (beta chain) appears in the sequencing data of a study of cytotoxic CD8 clonotypes in ibrutinib-treated CLL. The germline gives CDR1 SGHRS, CDR2 YFSETQ. The CDR3 is made up of 16 amino acids. V lost 0 bases and J lost 3, with 13 bases in between. Method: immunoSEQ multiplex PCR; TCRdb's copy keeps in-frame clones and lacks some. The data show about 150,000 clones, approximately 80% seen once. The TCR comes from a human donor with chronic lymphocytic leukemia. Sample: PBMCs, taken after 24 months of ibrutinib treatment. The chain couples TRBV5-1 to TRBJ1-5; possibly TRBD1 for D (5 bases). The DNA of the CDR3 is TGCGCCAGCAGCTTGGGCCCAACAGGCCTCAATCAGCCCCAGCATTTT. Translation: CASSLGPTGLNQPQHF.